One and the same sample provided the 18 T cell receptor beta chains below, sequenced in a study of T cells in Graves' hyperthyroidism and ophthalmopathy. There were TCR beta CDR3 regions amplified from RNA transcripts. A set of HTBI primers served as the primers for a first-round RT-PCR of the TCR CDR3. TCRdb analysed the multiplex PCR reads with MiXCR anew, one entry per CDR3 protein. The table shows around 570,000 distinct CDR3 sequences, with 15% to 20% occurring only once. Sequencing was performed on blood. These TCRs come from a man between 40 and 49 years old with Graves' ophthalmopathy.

As DNA, the CDR3 is TGTGCCAGCAGTTTAGGGGCGGCCGACTATCAGCCCCAGCATTTT. It specifies CASSLGAADYQPQHF. The chain couples TRBV27 to TRBJ1-5; possible D gene TRBD1, 5 bases. In germline, CDR1 is MNHEY, CDR2 SMNVEV (reference sequence). Between the trimmed V and J ends, which lost 2 bases and 5 bases, there was a span of 13 bases. The CDR3 is made up of 15 amino acids.

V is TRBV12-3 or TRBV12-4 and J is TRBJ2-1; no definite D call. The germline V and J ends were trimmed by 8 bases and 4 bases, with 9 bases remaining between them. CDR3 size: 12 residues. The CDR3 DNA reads TGTGCCAGCGGGTCGGGTTACAATGAGCAGTTCTTC. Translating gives CASGSGYNEQFF.

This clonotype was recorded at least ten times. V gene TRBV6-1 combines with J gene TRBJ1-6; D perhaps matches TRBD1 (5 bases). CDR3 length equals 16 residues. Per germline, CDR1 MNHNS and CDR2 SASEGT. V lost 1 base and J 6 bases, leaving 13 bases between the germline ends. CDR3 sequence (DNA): TGTGCCAGCAGTGAAGTTGCCGGACACCCTAATTCACCCCTCCACTTT. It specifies CASSEVAGHPNSPLHF.

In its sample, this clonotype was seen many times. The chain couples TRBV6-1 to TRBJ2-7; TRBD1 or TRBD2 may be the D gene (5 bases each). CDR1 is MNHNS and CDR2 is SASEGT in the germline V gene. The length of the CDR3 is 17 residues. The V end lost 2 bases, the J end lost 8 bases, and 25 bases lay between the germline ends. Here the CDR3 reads CASSERAVGQGTRQQYF. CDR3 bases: TGTGCCAGCAGTGAACGCGCCGTGGGCCAGGGCACTAGGCAGCAGTACTTC.

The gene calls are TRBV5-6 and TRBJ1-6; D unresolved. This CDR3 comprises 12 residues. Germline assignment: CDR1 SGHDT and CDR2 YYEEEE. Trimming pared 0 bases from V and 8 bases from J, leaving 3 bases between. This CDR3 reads CASSLAHSPLHF. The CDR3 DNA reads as TGTGCCAGCAGCTTGGCCCATTCACCCCTCCACTTT.

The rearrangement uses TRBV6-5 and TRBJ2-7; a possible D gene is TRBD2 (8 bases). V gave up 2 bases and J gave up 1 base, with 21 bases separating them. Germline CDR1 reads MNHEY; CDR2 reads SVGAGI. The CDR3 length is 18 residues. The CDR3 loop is CASSYQGGPASGSYEQYF. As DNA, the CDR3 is TGTGCCAGCAGTTACCAGGGGGGCCCGGCTAGCGGGTCCTACGAGCAGTACTTC.

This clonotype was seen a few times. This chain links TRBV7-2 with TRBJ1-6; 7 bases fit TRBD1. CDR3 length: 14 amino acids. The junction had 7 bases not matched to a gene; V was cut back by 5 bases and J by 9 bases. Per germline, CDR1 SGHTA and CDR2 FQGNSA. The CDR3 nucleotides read TGTGCCAGCAGCCCTAGGACAGGAACTTCACCCCTCCACTTT. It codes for CASSPRTGTSPLHF. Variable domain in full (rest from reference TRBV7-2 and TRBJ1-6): GAGVSQSPSNKVTEKGKDVELRCDPISGHTALYWYRQSLGQGLEFLIYFQGNSAPDKSGLPSDRFSAERTGGSVSTLTIQRTQQEDSAVYLCASSPRTGTSPLHFGNGTRLTVT.

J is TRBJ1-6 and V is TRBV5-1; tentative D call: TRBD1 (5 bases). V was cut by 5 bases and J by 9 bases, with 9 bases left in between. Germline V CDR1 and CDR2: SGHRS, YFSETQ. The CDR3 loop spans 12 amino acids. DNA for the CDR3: TGCGCCAGCAGGGAGGGGACTTCACCCCTCCACTTT. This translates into CASREGTSPLHF.

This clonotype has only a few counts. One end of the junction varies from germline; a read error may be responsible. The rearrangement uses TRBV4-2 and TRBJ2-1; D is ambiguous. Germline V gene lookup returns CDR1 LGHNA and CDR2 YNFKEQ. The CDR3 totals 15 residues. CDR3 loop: CASSQVDISYNKQFF. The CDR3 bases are TGTGCCAGCAGCCAAGTGGATATCTCCTACAATAAGCAGTTCTTC.

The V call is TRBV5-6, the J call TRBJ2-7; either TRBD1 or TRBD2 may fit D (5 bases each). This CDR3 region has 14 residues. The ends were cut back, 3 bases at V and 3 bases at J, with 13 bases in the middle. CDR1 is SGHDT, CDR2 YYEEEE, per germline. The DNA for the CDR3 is TGTGCCAGCAGCTCAGGGACGGCTTACTACGAGCAGTACTTC. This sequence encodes CASSSGTAYYEQYF. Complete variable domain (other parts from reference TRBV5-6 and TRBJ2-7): DAGVTQSPTHLIKTRGQQVTLRCSPKSGHDTVSWYQQALGQGPQFIFQYYEEEERQRGNFPDRFSGHQFPNYSSELNVNALLLGDSALYLCASSSGTAYYEQYFGPGTRLTVT.

DNA of the CDR3: TGCGCCAGCAGCTCCGGGGACAGAGGATACACCGGGGAGCTGTTTTTT. Residues: CASSSGDRGYTGELFF. V is TRBV5-1 and J is TRBJ2-2, with TRBD1 identical over 7 bases. The CDR3 extends over 16 amino acids. V gave up 3 bases and J gave up 3 bases; unmatched junction bases: 8. In germline, CDR1 is SGHRS, CDR2 YFSETQ.

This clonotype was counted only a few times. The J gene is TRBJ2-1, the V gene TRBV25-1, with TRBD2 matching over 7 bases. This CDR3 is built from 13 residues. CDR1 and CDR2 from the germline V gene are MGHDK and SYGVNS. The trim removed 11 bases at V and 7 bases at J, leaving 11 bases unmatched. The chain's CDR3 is CAGGDGRRNEQFF. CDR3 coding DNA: TGTGCCGGGGGGGACGGGAGGAGGAATGAGCAGTTCTTC.

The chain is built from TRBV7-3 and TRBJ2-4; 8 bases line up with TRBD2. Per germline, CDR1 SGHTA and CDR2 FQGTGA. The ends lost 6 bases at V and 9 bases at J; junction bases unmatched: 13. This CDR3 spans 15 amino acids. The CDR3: CASSRGGSEGSIQYF. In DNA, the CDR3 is TGTGCCAGCAGTCGCGGGGGGAGCGAAGGAAGCATTCAGTACTTC. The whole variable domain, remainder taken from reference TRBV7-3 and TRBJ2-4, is GAGVSQTPSNKVTEKGKYVELRCDPISGHTALYWYRQSLGQGPEFLIYFQGTGAADDSGLPNDRFFAVRPEGSVSTLKIQRTERGDSAVYLCASSRGGSEGSIQYFGAGTRLSVL.

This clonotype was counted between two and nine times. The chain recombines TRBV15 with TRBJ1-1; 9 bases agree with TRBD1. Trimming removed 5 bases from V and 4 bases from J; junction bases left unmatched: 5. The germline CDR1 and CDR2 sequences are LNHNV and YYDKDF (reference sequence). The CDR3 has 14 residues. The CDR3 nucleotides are TGTGCCACCAGCGGACGACAGGGGGGCACTGAAGCTTTCTTT. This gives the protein CATSGRQGGTEAFF.

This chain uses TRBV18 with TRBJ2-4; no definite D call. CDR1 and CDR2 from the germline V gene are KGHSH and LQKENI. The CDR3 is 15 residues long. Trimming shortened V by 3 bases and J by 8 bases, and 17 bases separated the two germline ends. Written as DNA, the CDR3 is TGTGCCAGCTCACCCTCGGGTCACCCTAGGGACATTCAGTACTTC. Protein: CASSPSGHPRDIQYF.

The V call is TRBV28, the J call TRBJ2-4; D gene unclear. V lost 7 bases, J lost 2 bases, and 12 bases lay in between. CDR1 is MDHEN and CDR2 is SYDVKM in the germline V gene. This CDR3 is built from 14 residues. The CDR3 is CASTVVGSKNIQYF. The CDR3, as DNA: TGTGCCAGCACCGTTGTAGGGTCCAAAAACATTCAGTACTTC. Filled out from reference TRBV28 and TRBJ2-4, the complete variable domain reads DVKVTQSSRYLVKRTGEKVFLECVQDMDHENMFWYRQDPGLGLRLIYFSYDVKMKEKGDIPEGYSVSREKKERFSLILESASTNQTSMYLCASTVVGSKNIQYFGAGTRLSVL.

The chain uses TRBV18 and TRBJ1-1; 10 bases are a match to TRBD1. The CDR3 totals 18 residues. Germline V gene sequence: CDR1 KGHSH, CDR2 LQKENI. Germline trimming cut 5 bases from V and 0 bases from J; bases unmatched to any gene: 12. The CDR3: CASSSSRDRGRMNTEAFF. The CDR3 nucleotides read TGTGCCAGCTCATCTTCACGGGACAGGGGAAGAATGAACACTGAAGCTTTCTTT.

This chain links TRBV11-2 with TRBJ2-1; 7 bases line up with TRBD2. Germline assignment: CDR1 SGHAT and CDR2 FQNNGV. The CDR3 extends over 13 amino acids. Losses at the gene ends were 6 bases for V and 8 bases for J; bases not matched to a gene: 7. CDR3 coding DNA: TGTGCCAGCAGGACCAGCGGGGTCGATGAGCAGTTCTTC. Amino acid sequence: CASRTSGVDEQFF.